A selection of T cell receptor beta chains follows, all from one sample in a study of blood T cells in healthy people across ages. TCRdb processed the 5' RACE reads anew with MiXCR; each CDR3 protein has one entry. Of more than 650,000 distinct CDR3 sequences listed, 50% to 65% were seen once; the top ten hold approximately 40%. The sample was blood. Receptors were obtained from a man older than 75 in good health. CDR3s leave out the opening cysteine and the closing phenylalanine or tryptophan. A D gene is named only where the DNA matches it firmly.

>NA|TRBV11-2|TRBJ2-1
ASSSSSRQF
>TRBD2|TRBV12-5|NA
ASGLVLGSGRSSSYNEQY
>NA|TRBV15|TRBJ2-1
ATSNPNEQF
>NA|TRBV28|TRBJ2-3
ASSFAPMGADTQY
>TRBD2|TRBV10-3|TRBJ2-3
ALGTSGTDTQY
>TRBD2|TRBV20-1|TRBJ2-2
SASSGRANTGELF
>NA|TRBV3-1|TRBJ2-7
ASSQVGVPYEQY
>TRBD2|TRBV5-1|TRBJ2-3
ASSSFSGRGDTQY
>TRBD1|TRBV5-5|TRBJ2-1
ASSKGQDYNEQF
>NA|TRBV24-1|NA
ATSDLDSTTYNEQY
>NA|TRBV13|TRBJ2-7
ASSAREHYEQY
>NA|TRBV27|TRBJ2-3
ASSQTPARGAQGTDTQY
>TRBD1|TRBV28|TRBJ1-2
ASTPGQGVYGYT
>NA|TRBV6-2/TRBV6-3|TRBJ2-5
ASMWGSPQETQY